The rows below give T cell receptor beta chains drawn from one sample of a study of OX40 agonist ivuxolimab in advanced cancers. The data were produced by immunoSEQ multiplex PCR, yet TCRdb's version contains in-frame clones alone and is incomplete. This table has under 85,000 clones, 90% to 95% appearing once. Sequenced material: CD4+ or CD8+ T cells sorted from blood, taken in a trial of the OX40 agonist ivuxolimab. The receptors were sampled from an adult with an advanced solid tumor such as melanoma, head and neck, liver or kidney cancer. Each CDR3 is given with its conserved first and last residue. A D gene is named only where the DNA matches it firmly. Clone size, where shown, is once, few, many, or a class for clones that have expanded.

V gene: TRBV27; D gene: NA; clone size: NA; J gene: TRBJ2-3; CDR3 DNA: TGTGCCAGCAGTTTAGGAGATACGCAGTATTTT; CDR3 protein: CASSLGDTQYF
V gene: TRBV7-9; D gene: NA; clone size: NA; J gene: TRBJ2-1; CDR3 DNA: TGTGCCAGCAGCTTAGAAGGAGGAGGTGAGCAGTTCTTC; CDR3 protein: CASSLEGGGEQFF
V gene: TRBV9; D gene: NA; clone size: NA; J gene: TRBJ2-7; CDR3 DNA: TGTGCCAGCAGCGCCTTCGAAAACGAGCAGTACTTC; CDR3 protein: CASSAFENEQYF
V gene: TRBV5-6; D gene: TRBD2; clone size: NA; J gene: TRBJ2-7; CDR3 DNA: TGTGCCAGCAGCTTGGTGGGCCTAGCGGGGACCTACGAGCAGTACTTC; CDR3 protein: CASSLVGLAGTYEQYF
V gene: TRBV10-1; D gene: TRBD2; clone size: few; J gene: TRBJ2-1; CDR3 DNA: TGCGCCAGCAGTGAGACTGGGACTAGCGGGAGAGGGTCCTACAATGAGCAGTTCTTC; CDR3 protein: CASSETGTSGRGSYNEQFF
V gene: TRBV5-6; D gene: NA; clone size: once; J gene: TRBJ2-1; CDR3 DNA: TGTGCCAGCAGCCCGGGGCCAAGCTCCTACAATGAGCAGTTCTTC; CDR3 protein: CASSPGPSSYNEQFF
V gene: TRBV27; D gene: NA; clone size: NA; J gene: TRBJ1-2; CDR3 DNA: TGTGCCAGCAGTTTACTCCCAGACCACCTCTACACCTTC; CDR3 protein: CASSLLPDHLYTF
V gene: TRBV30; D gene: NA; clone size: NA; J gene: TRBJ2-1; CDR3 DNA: TGTGCCTGGGGGGGGCGAGCCTCCTACAATGAGCAGTTCTTC; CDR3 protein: CAWGGRASYNEQFF
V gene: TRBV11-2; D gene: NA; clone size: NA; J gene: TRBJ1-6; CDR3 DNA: TGTGCCAGCAGCTTAGTGTCAGGAGGGACCTATAATTCACCCCTCCACTTT; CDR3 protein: CASSLVSGGTYNSPLHF
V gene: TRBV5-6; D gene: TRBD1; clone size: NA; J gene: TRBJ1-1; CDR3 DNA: TGTGCCAGCAGCTTTGGGACAGTACTTGAAGCTTTCTTT; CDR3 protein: CASSFGTVLEAFF
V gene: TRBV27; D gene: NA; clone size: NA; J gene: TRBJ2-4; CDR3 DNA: TGTGCCAGCAGTCCTCTGGGACGTCCCAAAAACATTCAGTACTTC; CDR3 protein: CASSPLGRPKNIQYF
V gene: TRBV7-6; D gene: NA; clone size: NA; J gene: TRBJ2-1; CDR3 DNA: TGTGCCAGCAGCTTAGTGCCGGGAAGCTCCTACAATGAGCAGTTCTTC; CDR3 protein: CASSLVPGSSYNEQFF
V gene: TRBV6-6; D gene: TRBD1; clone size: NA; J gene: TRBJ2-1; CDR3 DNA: TGTGCCAGCATGACAGGGCTTTACAATGAGCAGTTCTTC; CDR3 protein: CASMTGLYNEQFF
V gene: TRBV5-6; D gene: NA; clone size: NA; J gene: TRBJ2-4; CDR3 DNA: TGTGCCAGCAGCCCAGATAAAAACATTCAGTACTTC; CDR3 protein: CASSPDKNIQYF
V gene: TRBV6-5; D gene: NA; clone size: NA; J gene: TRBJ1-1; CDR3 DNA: TGTGCCAGCAGTTATCAGGGGATGAACACTGAAGCTTTCTTT; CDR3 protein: CASSYQGMNTEAFF
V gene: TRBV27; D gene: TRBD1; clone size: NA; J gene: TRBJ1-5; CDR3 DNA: TGTGCCAGCAGTTGGACAGGGAATTTGCGGAATCAGCCCCAGCATTTT; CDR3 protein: CASSWTGNLRNQPQHF
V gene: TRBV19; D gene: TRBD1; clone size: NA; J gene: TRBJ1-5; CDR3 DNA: TGTGCCAGTAGTGAGACAGGGGTAGAACAGTGGGGTCAGCCCCAGCATTTT; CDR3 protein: CASSETGVEQWGQPQHF
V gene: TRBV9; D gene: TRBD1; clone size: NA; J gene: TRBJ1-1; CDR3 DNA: TGTGCCAGCAGCGTAGGGACAGGGAGAAGGACTGAAGCTTTCTTT; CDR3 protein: CASSVGTGRRTEAFF
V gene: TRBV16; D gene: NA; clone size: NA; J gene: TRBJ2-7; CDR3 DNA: TGTGCCAGCAGCCAATCGATCGGGACAAGGTTCTACGAGCAGTACTTC; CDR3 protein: CASSQSIGTRFYEQYF
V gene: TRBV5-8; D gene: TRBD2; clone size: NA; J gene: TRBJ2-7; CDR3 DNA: TGTGCCAGCCCTACGTGGGGGGGGTCCGCCTACGAGCAGTACTTC; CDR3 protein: CASPTWGGSAYEQYF
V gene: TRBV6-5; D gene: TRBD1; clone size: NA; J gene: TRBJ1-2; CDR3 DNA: TGTGCCAGCGAAAAGGACAGGGATTGGTATGGCTACACCTTC; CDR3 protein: CASEKDRDWYGYTF
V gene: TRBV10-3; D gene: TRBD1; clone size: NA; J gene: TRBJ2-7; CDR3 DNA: TGTGCCATCAGTCCGGGACAGGGGGTAGGCTACGAGCAGTACTTC; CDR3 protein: CAISPGQGVGYEQYF
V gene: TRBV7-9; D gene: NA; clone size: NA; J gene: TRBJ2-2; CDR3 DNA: TGTGCCAGCAGCTTACAGGGTTCCGGGGAGCTGTTTTTT; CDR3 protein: CASSLQGSGELFF
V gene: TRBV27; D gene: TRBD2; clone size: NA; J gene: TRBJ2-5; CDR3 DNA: TGTGCCAGCAGTCCAGGGACTAGCGGGGGAGAGACCCAGTACTTC; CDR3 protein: CASSPGTSGGETQYF
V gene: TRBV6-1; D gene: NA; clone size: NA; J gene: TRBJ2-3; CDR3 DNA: TGTGCCAGCAGTGTAAAACCGGGACATAGCACAGATACGCAGTATTTT; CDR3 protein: CASSVKPGHSTDTQYF
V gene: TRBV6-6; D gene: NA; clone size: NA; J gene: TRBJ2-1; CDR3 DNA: TGTGCCAGCAGTGCCCGGGTCTCACTGTTCGATGAGCAGTTCTTC; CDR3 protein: CASSARVSLFDEQFF